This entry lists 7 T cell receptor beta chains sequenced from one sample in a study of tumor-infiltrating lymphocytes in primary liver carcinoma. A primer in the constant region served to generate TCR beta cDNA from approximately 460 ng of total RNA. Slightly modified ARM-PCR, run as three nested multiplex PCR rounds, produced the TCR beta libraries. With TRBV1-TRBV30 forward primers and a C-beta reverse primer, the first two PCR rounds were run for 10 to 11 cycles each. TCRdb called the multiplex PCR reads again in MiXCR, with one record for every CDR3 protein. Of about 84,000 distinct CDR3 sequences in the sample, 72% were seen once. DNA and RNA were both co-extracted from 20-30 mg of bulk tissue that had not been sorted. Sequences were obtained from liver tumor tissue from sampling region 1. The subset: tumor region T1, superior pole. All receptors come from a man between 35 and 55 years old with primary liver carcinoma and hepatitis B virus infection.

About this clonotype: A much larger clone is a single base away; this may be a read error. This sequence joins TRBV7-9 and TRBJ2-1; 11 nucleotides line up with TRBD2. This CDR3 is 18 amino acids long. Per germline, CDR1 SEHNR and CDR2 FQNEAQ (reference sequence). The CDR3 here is CASSLTGTSGRFYNEPFF. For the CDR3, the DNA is TGTGCCAGCAGCTTAACCGGGACTAGCGGCAGATTCTACAATGAGCCGTTCTTC.

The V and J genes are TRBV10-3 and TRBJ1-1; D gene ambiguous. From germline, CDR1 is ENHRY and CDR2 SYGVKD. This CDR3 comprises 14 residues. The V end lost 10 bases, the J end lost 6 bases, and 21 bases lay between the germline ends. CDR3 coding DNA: TGTGCCACCTTGGCAGAGGCAGCCCTGCCTGAAGCTTTCTTT. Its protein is CATLAEAALPEAFF.

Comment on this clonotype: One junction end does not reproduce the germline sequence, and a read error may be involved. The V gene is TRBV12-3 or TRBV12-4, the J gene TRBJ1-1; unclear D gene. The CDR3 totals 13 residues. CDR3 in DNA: TGTGCTAGCAGTTTAACACAGTACACTGAAGCTTTCTTT. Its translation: CASSLTQYTEAFF.

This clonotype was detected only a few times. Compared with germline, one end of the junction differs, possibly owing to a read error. DNA for the CDR3: TGTGCCAGCAGTTACATACCTGAACGGGGAGCTGTTTTT. As protein: CASSYIPERGAVF. The chain is built from TRBV6-5 and TRBJ2-2, with a tentative D call TRBD2 (5 bases). The CDR3 sequence is 13 residues long. Germline CDR1 reads MNHEY; CDR2 reads SVGAGI.

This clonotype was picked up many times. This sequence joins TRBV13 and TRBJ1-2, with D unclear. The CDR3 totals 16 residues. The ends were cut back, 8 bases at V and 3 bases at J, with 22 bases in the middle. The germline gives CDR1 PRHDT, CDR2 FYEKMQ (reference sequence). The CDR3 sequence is CASFLTNPKEDYGYTF. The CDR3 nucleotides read TGTGCCAGCTTCCTCACAAACCCGAAGGAAGACTATGGCTACACCTTC. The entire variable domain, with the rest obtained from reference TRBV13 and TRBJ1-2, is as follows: AAGVIQSPRHLIKEKRETATLKCYPIPRHDTVYWYQQGPGQDPQFLISFYEKMQSDKGSIPDRFSAQQFSDYHSELNMSSLELGDSALYFCASFLTNPKEDYGYTFGSGTRLTVV.

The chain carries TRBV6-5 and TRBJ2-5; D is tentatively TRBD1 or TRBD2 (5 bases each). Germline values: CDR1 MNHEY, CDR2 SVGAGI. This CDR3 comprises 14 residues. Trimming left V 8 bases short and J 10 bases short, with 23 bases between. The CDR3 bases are TGTGCCAGCTCGCCCAACCCCCTAGGGACCGACCAGTACTTC. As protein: CASSPNPLGTDQYF.

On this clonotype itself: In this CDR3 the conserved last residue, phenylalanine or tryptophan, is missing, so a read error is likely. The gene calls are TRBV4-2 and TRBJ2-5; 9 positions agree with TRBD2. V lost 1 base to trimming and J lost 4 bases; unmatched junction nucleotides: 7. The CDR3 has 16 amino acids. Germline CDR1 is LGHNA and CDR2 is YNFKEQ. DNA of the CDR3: TGTGCCAGCAGCCAAGTAATTAGCGGGAGTAGAGAGACCCAGTACCTC. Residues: CASSQVISGSRETQYL.